The entry below gives a single T cell receptor (beta chain) sequence along with its context. Its antigen is not identified. This entry is derived from a study of vaccination effects on CD4 cells after COVID-19. Study summary: Samples came from a couple of convalescent patients 16 days and one week before vaccination. Whole-study findings and limits: Marked clonal contraction of both clone types appeared late after vaccination. Convalescents' post-vaccine spike-reactive clones were mainly new, vaccine-induced.

Expansion of antigen-specific CD4+ T cells with viral peptide pools was carried out by the ViraFEST assay before sequencing. It was after around eleven days of culture that CD4+ T cells were isolated. A PCR test confirmed that the person had SARS-CoV-2 infection between March and December 2020. Each culture well received over 1.5 million PBMC. These cells were then cultured in IMDM with around 9.6 IU/ml IL-2 and 9 to 10 ug/ml peptides. The table came from immunoSEQ multiplex PCR; TCRdb's copy has only in-frame clones and leaves some out. The profile covers around 30,000 clones, with about 77% appearing a single time and about a fifth taken by the ten largest. CDR1 is SGHRS, CDR2 YFSETQ, per germline. Trimming stripped 0 bases from V and 6 bases from J, with 9 bases between. The CDR3 totals 13 residues.

Material: CD4+ T cells from PBMCs cultured with HCoV-NL63 spike peptides, obtained before COVID-19 vaccination. The receptor comes from a human donor who had a prior SARS-CoV-2 infection. The gene calls are TRBV5-1 and TRBJ1-1; D is unresolved. The chain's CDR3 is CASSLGLSPEAFF. The CDR3 DNA is TGCGCCAGCAGCTTGGGACTTAGCCCTGAAGCTTTCTTT.